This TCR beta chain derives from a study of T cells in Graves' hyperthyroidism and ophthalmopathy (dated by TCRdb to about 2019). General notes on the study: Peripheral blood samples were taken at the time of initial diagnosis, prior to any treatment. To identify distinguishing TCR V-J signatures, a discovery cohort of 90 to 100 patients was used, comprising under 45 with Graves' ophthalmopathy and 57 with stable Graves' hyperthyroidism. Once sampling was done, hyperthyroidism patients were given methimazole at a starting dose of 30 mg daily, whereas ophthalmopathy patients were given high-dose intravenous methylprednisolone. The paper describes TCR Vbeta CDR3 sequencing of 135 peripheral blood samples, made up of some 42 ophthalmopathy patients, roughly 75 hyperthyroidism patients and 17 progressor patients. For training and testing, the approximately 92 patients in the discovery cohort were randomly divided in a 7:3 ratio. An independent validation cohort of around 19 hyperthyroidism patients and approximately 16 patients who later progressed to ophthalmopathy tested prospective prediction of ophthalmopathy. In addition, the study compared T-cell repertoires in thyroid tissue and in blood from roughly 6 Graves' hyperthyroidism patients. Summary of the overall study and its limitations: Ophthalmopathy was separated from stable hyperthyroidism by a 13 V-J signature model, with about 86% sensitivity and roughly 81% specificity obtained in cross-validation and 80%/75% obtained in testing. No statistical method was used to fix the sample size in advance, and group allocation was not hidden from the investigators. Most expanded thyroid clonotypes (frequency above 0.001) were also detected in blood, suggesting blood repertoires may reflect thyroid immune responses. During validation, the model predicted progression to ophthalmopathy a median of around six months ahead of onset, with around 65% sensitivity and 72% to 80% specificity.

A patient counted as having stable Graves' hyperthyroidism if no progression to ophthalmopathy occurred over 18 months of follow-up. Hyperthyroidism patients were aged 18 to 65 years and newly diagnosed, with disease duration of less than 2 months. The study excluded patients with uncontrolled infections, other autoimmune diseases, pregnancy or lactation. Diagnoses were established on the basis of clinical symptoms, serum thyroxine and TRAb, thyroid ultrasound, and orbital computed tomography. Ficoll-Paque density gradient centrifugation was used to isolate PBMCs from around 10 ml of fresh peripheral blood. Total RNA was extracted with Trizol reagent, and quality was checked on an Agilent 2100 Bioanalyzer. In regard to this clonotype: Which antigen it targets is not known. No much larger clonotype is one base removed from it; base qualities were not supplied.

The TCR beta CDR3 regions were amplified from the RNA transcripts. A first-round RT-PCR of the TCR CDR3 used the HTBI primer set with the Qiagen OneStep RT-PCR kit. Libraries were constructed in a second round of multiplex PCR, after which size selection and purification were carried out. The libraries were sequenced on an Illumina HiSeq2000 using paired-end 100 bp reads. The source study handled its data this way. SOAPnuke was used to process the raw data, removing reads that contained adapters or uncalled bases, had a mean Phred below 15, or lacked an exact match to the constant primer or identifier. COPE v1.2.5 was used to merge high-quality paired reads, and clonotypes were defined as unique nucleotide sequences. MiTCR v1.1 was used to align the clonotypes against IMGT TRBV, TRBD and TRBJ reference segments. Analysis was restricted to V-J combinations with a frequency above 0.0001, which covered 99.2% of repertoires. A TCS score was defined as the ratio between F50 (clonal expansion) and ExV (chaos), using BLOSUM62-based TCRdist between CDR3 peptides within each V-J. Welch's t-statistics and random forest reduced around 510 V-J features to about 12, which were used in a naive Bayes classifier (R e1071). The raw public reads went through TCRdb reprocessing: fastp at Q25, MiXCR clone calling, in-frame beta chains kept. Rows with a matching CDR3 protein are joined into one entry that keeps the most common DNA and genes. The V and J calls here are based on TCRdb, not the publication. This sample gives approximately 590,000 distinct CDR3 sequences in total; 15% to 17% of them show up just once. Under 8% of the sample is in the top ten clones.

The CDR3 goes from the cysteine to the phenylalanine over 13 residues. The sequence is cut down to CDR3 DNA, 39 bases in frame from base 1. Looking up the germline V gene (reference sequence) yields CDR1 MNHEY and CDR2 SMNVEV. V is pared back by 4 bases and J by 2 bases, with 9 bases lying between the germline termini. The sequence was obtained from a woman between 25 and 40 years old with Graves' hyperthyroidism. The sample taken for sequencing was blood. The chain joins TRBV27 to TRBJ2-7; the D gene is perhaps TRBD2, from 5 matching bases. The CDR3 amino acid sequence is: CASSYGVAYEQYF. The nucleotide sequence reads TGTGCCAGCAGTTACGGGGTTGCCTACGAGCAGTACTTC.